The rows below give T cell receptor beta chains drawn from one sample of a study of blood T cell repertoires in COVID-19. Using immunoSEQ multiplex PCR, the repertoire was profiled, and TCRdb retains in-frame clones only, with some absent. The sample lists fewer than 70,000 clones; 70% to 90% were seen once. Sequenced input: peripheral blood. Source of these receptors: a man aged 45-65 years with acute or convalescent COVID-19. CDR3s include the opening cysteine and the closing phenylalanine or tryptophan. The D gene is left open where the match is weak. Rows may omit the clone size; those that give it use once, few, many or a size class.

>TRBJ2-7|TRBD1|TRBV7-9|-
CASSSLPDREVF
TGTGCCAGCAGCTCTCTGCCCGACAGGGAAGTCTTC
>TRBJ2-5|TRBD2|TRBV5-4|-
CASSSGLAGGSETQYF
TGTGCCAGCAGCTCCGGACTAGCGGGGGGCTCCGAGACCCAGTACTTC
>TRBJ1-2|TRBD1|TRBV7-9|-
CASSLTGENGYTF
TGTGCCAGCAGCTTGACAGGGGAGAATGGCTACACCTTC
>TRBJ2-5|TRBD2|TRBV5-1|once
CASSFLPDWRGEQETQYF
TGCGCCAGCAGCTTCCTACCGGACTGGCGGGGGGAACAAGAGACCCAGTACTTC
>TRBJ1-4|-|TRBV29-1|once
CSVIKGDGNEKLFF
TGCAGCGTCATTAAGGGGGACGGGAATGAAAAACTGTTTTTT
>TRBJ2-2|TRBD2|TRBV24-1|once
CATSDYGLATDRGELFF
TGTGCCACCAGTGACTATGGACTAGCGACCGATCGGGGGGAGCTGTTTTTT
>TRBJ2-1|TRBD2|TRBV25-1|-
CATRTAGERNEQFF
TGTGCCACTCGGACGGCGGGGGAACGGAATGAGCAGTTCTTC
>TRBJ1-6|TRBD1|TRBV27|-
CASHRTGTGNSPLHF
TGTGCCAGTCATCGGACGGGGACAGGAAATTCACCCCTCCACTTT
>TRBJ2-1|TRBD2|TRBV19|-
CASSRGGGEQFF
TGTGCCAGTTCCCGAGGCGGGGGGGAGCAGTTCTTC
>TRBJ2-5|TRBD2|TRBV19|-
CASSIGLAGATHF
TGTGCCAGTAGTATAGGCCTAGCGGGGGCCACCCACTTC
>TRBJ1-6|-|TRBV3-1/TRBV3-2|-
CASSQGEGGSPLHF
TGTGCCAGCAGCCAGGGTGAGGGTGGTTCACCCCTCCACTTT
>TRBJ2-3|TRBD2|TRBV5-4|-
CASSGLAGVLGTDTQYF
TGTGCCAGCAGCGGACTAGCGGGGGTATTAGGGACAGATACGCAGTATTTT
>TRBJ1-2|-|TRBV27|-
CARKTLERLNYGYTF
TGTGCCAGGAAGACCTTGGAGAGACTCAACTATGGCTACACCTTC
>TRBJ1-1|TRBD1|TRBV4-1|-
CASSRDPTRGATEAFF
TGCGCCAGCAGCCGAGACCCCACCAGGGGGGCTACTGAAGCTTTCTTT
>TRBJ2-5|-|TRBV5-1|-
CASSLDRKETQYF
TGCGCCAGCAGCTTGGACAGAAAAGAGACCCAGTACTTC
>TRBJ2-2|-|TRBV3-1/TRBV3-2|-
CASSRRRVGNTGELFF
TGTGCCAGCAGCCGCCGACGGGTTGGGAACACCGGGGAGCTGTTTTTT
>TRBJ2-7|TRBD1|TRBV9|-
CASSVTGSEQYF
TGTGCCAGCAGCGTGACAGGGAGCGAGCAGTACTTC
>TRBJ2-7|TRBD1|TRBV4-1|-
CASSQGQGNSYEQYF
TGCGCCAGCAGCCAAGGACAGGGGAACTCCTACGAGCAGTACTTC
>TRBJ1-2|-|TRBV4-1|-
CASSQVEVANYGYTF
TGCGCCAGCAGCCAAGTTGAGGTTGCTAACTATGGCTACACCTTC
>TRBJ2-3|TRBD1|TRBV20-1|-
CSASGQGAGGTQYF
TGCAGTGCTAGTGGGCAGGGAGCAGGGGGTACGCAGTATTTT
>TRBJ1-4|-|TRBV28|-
CASSYTGGNEKLFF
TGTGCCAGCAGTTACACCGGGGGTAATGAAAAACTGTTTTTT
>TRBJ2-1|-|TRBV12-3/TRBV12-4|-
CASSLVMGGEQFF
TGTGCCAGCAGTTTAGTGATGGGAGGTGAGCAGTTCTTC
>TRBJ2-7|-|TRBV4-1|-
CASSLQGGPYEQYF
TGCGCCAGCAGCCTCCAGGGAGGTCCCTACGAGCAGTACTTC
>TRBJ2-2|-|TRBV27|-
CASSPAGNTGELFF
TGTGCCAGCAGCCCAGCGGGGAACACCGGGGAGCTGTTTTTT
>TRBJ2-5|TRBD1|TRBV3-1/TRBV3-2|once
CASNRDRGFGETQYF
TGTGCCAGCAACCGGGACAGGGGGTTTGGAGAGACCCAGTACTTC
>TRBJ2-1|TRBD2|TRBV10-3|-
CAITKTSGGYNEQFF
TGTGCCATCACCAAGACTAGCGGGGGATACAATGAGCAGTTCTTC
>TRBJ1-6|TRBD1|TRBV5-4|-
CASSAWDSAQPSPLHF
TGTGCCAGCAGCGCCTGGGACAGCGCACAGCCTTCACCCCTCCACTTT
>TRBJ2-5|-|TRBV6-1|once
CASSEALGDRETQYF
TGTGCCAGCAGTGAAGCACTGGGCGACCGAGAGACCCAGTACTTC
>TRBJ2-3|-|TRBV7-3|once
CASSTGSADTQYF
TGTGCCAGCAGCACAGGGTCGGCAGATACGCAGTATTTT
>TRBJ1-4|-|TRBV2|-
CASSENWGEEEKLFF
TGTGCCAGCAGTGAAAACTGGGGGGAGGAGGAAAAACTGTTTTTT
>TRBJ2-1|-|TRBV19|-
CASRPDSFSYNEQFF
TGTGCCAGTCGGCCCGACAGCTTCTCCTACAATGAGCAGTTCTTC
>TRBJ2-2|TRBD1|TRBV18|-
CASSPDRTGGDTGELFF
TGTGCCAGCTCACCGGATAGGACAGGGGGTGACACCGGGGAGCTGTTTTTT
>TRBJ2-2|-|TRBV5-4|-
CASSLRRGDYTGELFF
TGTGCCAGCAGCCTCCGTAGGGGTGATTACACCGGGGAGCTGTTTTTT
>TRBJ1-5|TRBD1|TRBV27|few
CASSPGQGTPYSNQPQHF
TGTGCCAGCAGTCCGGGACAGGGAACCCCGTATAGCAATCAGCCCCAGCATTTT
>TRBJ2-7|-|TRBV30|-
CAWSGSGHGSYEQYF
TGTGCCTGGAGTGGGTCGGGACACGGTTCCTACGAGCAGTACTTC
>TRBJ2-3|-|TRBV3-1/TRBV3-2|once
CASSQDAVTDTQYF
TGTGCCAGCAGCCAAGATGCGGTTACAGATACGCAGTATTTT
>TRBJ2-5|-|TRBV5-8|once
CASSFRETQYF
TGTGCCAGCAGCTTTCGAGAGACCCAGTACTTC
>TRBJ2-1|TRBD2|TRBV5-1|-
CASSFLTSGGNEQFF
TGCGCCAGCAGCTTTTTGACTAGCGGGGGCAATGAGCAGTTCTTC
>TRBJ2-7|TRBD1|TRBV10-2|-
CAIGQGVSYEQYF
TGCGCCATAGGACAGGGGGTCTCCTACGAGCAGTACTTC
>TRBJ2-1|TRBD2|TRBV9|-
CASSVAGLAGGTYNEQFF
TGTGCCAGCAGCGTAGCGGGACTAGCGGGGGGAACCTACAATGAGCAGTTCTTC
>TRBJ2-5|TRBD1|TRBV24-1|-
CATSDGGQGKETQYF
TGTGCCACCAGTGACGGTGGACAGGGGAAAGAGACCCAGTACTTC
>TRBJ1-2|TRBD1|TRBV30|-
CAWSSILRDRGYYGYTF
TGTGCCTGGAGTTCCATACTGCGGGACAGGGGTTACTATGGCTACACCTTC
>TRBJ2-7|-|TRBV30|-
CAWSQEYEQYF
TGTGCCTGGAGCCAGGAATACGAGCAGTACTTC
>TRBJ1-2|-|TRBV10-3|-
CAISEREDYGYTF
TGTGCCATCAGTGAAAGGGAGGACTATGGCTACACCTTC
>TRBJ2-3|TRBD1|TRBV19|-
CASSSDRGSTDTQYF
TGTGCCAGTAGTTCGGACAGGGGTAGCACAGATACGCAGTATTTT
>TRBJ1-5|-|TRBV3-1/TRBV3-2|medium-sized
CASSQDASGGLQPQHF
TGTGCCAGCAGCCAAGATGCCTCCGGGGGGCTCCAGCCCCAGCATTTT
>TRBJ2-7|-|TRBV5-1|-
CASSLVQSSSYEQYF
TGCGCCAGCAGCTTGGTTCAGTCAAGCTCCTACGAGCAGTACTTC
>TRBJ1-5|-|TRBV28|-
CASSYDRQWQPQHF
TGTGCCAGCAGTTACGACAGACAGTGGCAGCCCCAGCATTTT
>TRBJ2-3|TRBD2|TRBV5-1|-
CASSQRGTPPDTQYF
TGCGCCAGCAGCCAGCGGGGGACCCCCCCAGATACGCAGTATTTT
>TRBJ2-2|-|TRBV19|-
CASRVQGYTGELFF
TGTGCCAGTAGGGTGCAGGGGTACACCGGGGAGCTGTTTTTT
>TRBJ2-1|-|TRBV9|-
CASSETVSSYNEQFF
TGTGCCAGCAGCGAGACAGTTAGCTCCTACAATGAGCAGTTCTTC